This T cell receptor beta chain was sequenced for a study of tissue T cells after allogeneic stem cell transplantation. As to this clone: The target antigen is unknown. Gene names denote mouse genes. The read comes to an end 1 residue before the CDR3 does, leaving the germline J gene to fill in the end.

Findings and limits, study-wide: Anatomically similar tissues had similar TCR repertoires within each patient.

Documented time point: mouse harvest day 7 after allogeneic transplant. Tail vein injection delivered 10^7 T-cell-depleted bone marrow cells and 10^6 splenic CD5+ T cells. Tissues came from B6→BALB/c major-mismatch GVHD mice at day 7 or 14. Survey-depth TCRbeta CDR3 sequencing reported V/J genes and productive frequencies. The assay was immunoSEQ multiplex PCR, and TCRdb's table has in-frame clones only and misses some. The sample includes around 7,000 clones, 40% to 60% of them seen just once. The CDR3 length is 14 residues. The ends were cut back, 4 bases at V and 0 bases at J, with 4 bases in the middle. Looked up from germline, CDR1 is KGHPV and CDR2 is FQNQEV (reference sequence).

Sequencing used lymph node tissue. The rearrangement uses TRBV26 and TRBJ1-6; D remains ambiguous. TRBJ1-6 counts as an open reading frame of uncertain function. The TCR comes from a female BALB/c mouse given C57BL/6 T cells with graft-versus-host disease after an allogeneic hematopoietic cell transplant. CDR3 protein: CASSPYSYNSPLYF. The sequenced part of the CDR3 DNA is TGTGCCAGCAGTCCTTATTCCTATAATTCGCCCCTCTAC.